This TCR beta chain was recorded in a study of vaccination and CD4 T cells after COVID-19. Study-level background: Ranging from 14 to 241, the interval between dose two and post-vaccine sampling had a median of roughly 2.5 months. Whole-study findings and limits: Only post-vaccination samples contained a median approximately 85% of the reactive clones in convalescent patients. Only relatively few convalescent patients were studied, and early post-infection timepoints were not analyzed.

Germline CDR1 and CDR2: SEHNR and FQNEAQ (reference sequence). The CDR3 length is 12 residues. Trimming took 5 bases from V and 8 from J, leaving 7 bases between them. This clonotype was detected a few times. Its antigen is undetermined. The time point: late sampling 161 to 241 days after vaccination in a few convalescent patients. Treatment indicated: approximately nine-day PBMC culture with coronavirus spike peptide pools or control peptides (ViraFEST assay). At the Johns Hopkins FTIC core, DNA taken from cultured CD4+ T cells was sequenced by way of the Oncomine TCR Beta short-read assay. Genomic DNA was isolated from CD4+ T cells that had been cultured. TCRdb called the PCR reads again in MiXCR, with one record for every CDR3 protein. In the table there are 25,000 or so distinct CDR3 sequences, approximately 40% of which are singletons.

The sequencing used CD4+ T cells from blood, cultured in vitro, collected about 7 months after SARS-CoV-2 vaccination. This chain links TRBV7-9 with TRBJ1-6; D gene uncertain. The source is a human donor who had recovered from COVID-19. In DNA form, the CDR3 reads TGTGCCAGCAGCGACCTTTATTCACCCCTCCACTTT. This gives the protein CASSDLYSPLHF.